The T cell receptor (beta chain) under discussion was sequenced for a study of CD8 T cells in ankylosing spondylitis. Regarding the study as a whole: Ankylosing spondylitis blood appeared to be characterized by a TCR beta motif of several highly homologous variants.

This clonotype was found a few times. The antigen is not known. With V trimmed by 6 bases and J by 9 bases, 6 bases remained unmatched. The germline V gene has CDR1 DFQATT and CDR2 SNEGSKA (reference sequence). The CDR3 consists of 12 residues. TCRdb re-called the 5' RACE reads through MiXCR, storing one row per CDR3 protein. The table lists around 890,000 distinct CDR3 sequences, over 9.5% of them singletons. This sequence joins TRBV20-1 and TRBJ1-1; TRBD1 agrees at 11 bases. This receptor was obtained from a male donor with ankylosing spondylitis. The specimen was blood, either unsorted or a sorted T cell fraction (not recorded which). CDR3 amino acids: CSARTGGGKAFF. As DNA, the CDR3 is TGCAGTGCCCGGACAGGGGGCGGGAAAGCTTTCTTT.